These 5 T cell receptor beta chains were all obtained from the same sample, sequenced in a study of blood T cells in healthy people across ages. A second about 7 to 11 cycle PCR used barcoded and J-beta primers. TCRdb processed the 5' RACE reads anew with MiXCR; each CDR3 protein has one entry. The data show some 920,000 distinct CDR3 sequences, with roughly 50% seen just once and roughly 23% held by the top ten. The sample was blood. The receptors originated from a woman aged 60-70 years in good health.

CDR3 nucleotide sequence: TGCAGTGCCCCGACTAGCGGGAGAAGGGAGACCCAGTACTTC. Protein sequence: CSAPTSGRRETQYF. The V call is TRBV20-1, the J call TRBJ2-5; 12 bases match TRBD2. Losses at the gene ends were 6 bases for V and 5 bases for J; bases not matched to a gene: 7. The CDR3 is 14 residues long. The germline CDR1 and CDR2 sequences are DFQATT and SNEGSKA (reference sequence).

The CDR3 loop reads CASSAWEGAEYNEQFF. As DNA, the CDR3 is TGTGCCAGCAGCGCCTGGGAGGGAGCGGAGTACAATGAGCAGTTCTTC. The V call is TRBV7-8, the J call TRBJ2-1; TRBD2 matches at 7 bases. The J segment lost 4 bases and the V segment lost 5 bases, leaving 11 bases of the junction unmatched. CDR3 length: 16 amino acids. CDR1 and CDR2 (germline): SGHVS, FQNEAQ.

The chain links TRBV10-2 to TRBJ2-3; TRBD1 agrees at 10 bases. V was pared by 2 bases and J by 2 bases, with 10 bases of the junction left unmatched. CDR1 is WSHSY and CDR2 is SAAADI in the germline V gene. The CDR3 length is 18 residues. This chain's CDR3 is CASSERDRGFSLTDTQYF. DNA for the CDR3: TGCGCCAGCAGTGAGAGGGACAGGGGTTTCTCCCTCACAGATACGCAGTATTTT.

The chain is built from TRBV25-1 and TRBJ2-5; TRBD1 matches 9 bases. The better agreement between TRBJ2-7 and the DNA end casts doubt on the J call. This CDR3 has 16 residues. CDR1 is MGHDK and CDR2 is SYGVNS in the germline V gene. The CDR3: CASGKTGGRDPYEQYF. The CDR3 DNA reads TGTGCCAGCGGTAAAACAGGGGGCCGGGATCCATACGAGCAGTACTTC.

This clonotype was counted once. This rearrangement joins TRBV2 to TRBJ2-2, with TRBD1 matching 8 bases. Germline V gives CDR1 SNHLY, CDR2 FYNNEI. The CDR3 runs 14 residues. V lost 7 bases, J lost 4 bases, and 5 bases stayed unmatched. The CDR3 DNA is TGTGCCAGCAATCAGGGGGCGATCACCGGGGAGCTGTTTTTT. As protein: CASNQGAITGELFF.